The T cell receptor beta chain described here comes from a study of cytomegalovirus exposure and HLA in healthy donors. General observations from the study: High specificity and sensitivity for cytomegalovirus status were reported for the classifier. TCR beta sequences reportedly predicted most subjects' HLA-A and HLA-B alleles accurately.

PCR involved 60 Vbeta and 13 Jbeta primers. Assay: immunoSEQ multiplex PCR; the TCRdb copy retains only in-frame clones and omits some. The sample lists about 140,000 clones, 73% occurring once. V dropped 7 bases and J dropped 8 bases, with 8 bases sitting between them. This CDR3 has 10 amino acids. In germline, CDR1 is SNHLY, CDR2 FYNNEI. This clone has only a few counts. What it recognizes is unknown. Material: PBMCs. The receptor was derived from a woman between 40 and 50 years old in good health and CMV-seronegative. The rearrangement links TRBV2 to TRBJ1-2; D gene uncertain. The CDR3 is CASTIEGYTF. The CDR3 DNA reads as TGTGCCAGCACTATTGAGGGCTACACCTTC.